The 19 T cell receptor beta chains below all came from one sample that was sequenced in a study of blood T cell repertoires in COVID-19. Assay: immunoSEQ multiplex PCR; the TCRdb copy retains only in-frame clones and omits some. Seen here are 250,000 to 300,000 clones, 86% observed once, and the top ten hold nearly 2%. Sequencing was performed on peripheral blood. The receptors were sampled from a man aged 25 to 40 with active or convalescent COVID-19.

This chain connects TRBV11-2 to TRBJ1-3; D is unresolved. This CDR3 comprises 16 residues. Per germline, CDR1 SGHAT and CDR2 FQNNGV. Trimming left V 1 base short and J 0 bases short, with 10 bases between. This CDR3 is CASSLGPTSSGNTIYF. DNA for the CDR3: TGTGCCAGCAGCTTAGGCCCGACAAGCTCTGGAAACACCATATATTTT.

V usage is TRBV19 and J usage is TRBJ1-1; 7 nucleotides line up with TRBD1. CDR1 and CDR2 from the germline V gene are LNHDA and SQIVND (reference sequence). CDR3 length: 15 residues. With V trimmed by 7 bases and J by 3 bases, 11 bases remained unmatched. The CDR3 region is CASTHLGQLYTEAFF. Written as DNA, the CDR3 is TGTGCCAGTACCCACCTGGGACAGTTGTACACTGAAGCTTTCTTT.

J is TRBJ1-3 and V is TRBV5-1, with D unclear. V lost 0 bases and J lost 4, with 14 bases in between. Germline-derived CDR1 and CDR2 are SGHRS and YFSETQ. The CDR3 is 16 residues long. CDR3 residues: CASSLASGSTGNTIYF. The CDR3 region has the DNA TGCGCCAGCAGCTTGGCTAGCGGGTCGACCGGAAACACCATATATTTT.

The rearrangement uses TRBV15 and TRBJ1-5; 7 bases agree with TRBD1. The CDR3 runs 13 residues. Per the germline V gene, CDR1 is LNHNV and CDR2 is YYDKDF (reference sequence). Trimming cost V 9 bases and J 8 bases; bases outside gene matches: 10. CDR3 coding DNA: TGTGCCACTCGTGGACAGGTGGTGGAGCCCCAGCATTTT. This encodes CATRGQVVEPQHF.

This chain links TRBV3-1 (or the pseudogene TRBV3-2) with TRBJ1-4, with D maybe TRBD1 (5 bases). The germline gives CDR1 LGHDT, CDR2 YNNKEL (reference sequence). Between the trimmed V and J ends, which lost 2 bases and 2 bases, there was a span of 9 bases. CDR3 length: 15 residues. The CDR3 region has the DNA TGTGCCAGCAGCCAAACAGGCCGCACTAATGAAAAACTGTTTTTT. Residues: CASSQTGRTNEKLFF.

The rearrangement uses TRBV9 and TRBJ1-3; possible D gene TRBD1, 6 bases. Germline assignment: CDR1 SGDLS and CDR2 YYNGEE. The CDR3 has 16 amino acids. The V end lost 0 bases, the J end lost 8 bases, and 18 bases lay between the germline ends. CDR3 sequence: CASSVVGHQPGDTIYF. DNA for the CDR3: TGTGCCAGCAGCGTAGTGGGACACCAGCCAGGGGACACCATATATTTT.

The rearrangement links TRBV5-1 to TRBJ2-1; tentatively, D is TRBD2 (5 bases). The CDR3 extends over 14 amino acids. Germline CDR1 SGHRS, CDR2 YFSETQ. Trimming shortened V by 2 bases and J by 5 bases, and 11 bases separated the two germline ends. CDR3 sequence: CASSLGLTDNEQFF. The CDR3 nucleotides are TGCGCCAGCAGCTTAGGACTGACGGACAATGAGCAGTTCTTC.

The CDR3 DNA reads TGCGCCAGCAGAAGCAGGTACGAGCAGTACTTC. The encoded protein is CASRSRYEQYF. J is TRBJ2-7 and V is TRBV4-1; no definite D call. Germline CDR1 MGHRA, CDR2 YSYEKL. There are 11 residues in the CDR3. Trimming cost V 6 bases and J 4 bases, with 7 bases left between them.

The chain uses TRBV9 and TRBJ2-7; 9 bases align to TRBD1. Germline V CDR1 and CDR2: SGDLS, YYNGEE. The ends lost 3 bases at V and 5 bases at J; junction bases unmatched: 9. CDR3 size: 15 residues. CDR3 in amino acids: CASSESGQGIHEQYF. The CDR3 DNA reads TGTGCCAGCAGCGAGTCGGGACAGGGCATCCACGAGCAGTACTTC.

V usage is TRBV10-3 and J usage is TRBJ2-5; no firm D call. The CDR3 loop spans 11 amino acids. The germline gives CDR1 ENHRY, CDR2 SYGVKD. Trimming removed 8 bases at V and 5 bases at J, with 9 bases between. CDR3 in DNA: TGTGCCATCTCAGTCGGGGAGACCCAGTACTTC. Amino acids: CAISVGETQYF.

The chain recombines TRBV5-4 with TRBJ2-7, with 7 bases fitting TRBD2. The germline gives CDR1 SGHNT, CDR2 YYREEE (reference sequence). V trimming: 3 bases; J trimming: 7 bases; junction bases outside the gene matches: 4. The CDR3 totals 12 residues. The CDR3 DNA reads TGTGCCAGCAGCTCTATGGGGGGGGAGCAGTACTTC. It codes for CASSSMGGEQYF.

This rearrangement joins TRBV5-4 to TRBJ1-2, with unresolved D. The CDR3 extends over 13 amino acids. Germline CDR1 is SGHNT and CDR2 is YYREEE (reference sequence). V lost 2 bases and J lost 2, with 7 bases in between. The CDR3 loop reads CASSFPGNYGYTF. The CDR3 DNA is TGTGCCAGCAGCTTTCCGGGAAACTATGGCTACACCTTC.

The V call is TRBV30, the J call TRBJ2-5; TRBD2 matches at 11 bases. Trimming cost V 3 bases and J 4 bases; bases outside gene matches: 7. CDR1 and CDR2 (germline): GTSNPN, SVGIG (reference sequence). The CDR3 covers 15 residues. CDR3 DNA sequence: TGTGCCTGGAGAATCGGGACTAGCGGTGGAGAGACCCAGTACTTC. Translated: CAWRIGTSGGETQYF.

The chain recombines TRBV7-9 with TRBJ1-2; the match to TRBD1 covers 12 bases. Germline CDR1 SEHNR, CDR2 FQNEAQ (reference sequence). V lost 4 bases to trimming and J lost 8 bases; unmatched junction nucleotides: 8. This CDR3 contains 15 residues. The CDR3 coding sequence is TGTGCCAGCAGCTCTTCCGGGACAGGGGGCAGCGGCTACACCTTC. Residues: CASSSSGTGGSGYTF.

J is TRBJ2-2 and V is TRBV10-1, with a possible D match to TRBD1 (5 bases). In germline, CDR1 is WNHNN, CDR2 SYGVQD (reference sequence). Trimming took off 0 bases at V and 4 bases at J, with 9 bases between the two ends. The CDR3 extends over 15 amino acids. CDR3 DNA: TGCGCCAGCAGTGAGTCCACAGACAGCACCGGGGAGCTGTTTTTT. Amino acid sequence: CASSESTDSTGELFF.

This chain uses TRBV13 with TRBJ1-3; D is ambiguous. V was clipped by 6 bases and J by 2 bases, with 11 bases between them. CDR3 length equals 14 residues. The germline gives CDR1 PRHDT, CDR2 FYEKMQ (reference sequence). The CDR3 reads CASREPLPGNTIYF. DNA of the CDR3: TGTGCCAGCAGGGAGCCTCTACCTGGAAACACCATATATTTT.

V is TRBV10-3 and J is TRBJ1-1; a weak D match, TRBD1 (5 bases). The CDR3 consists of 16 residues. The V end was cut by 6 bases, the J end by 0 bases, with 17 bases between. CDR1 and CDR2 from the germline V gene are ENHRY and SYGVKD. The CDR3 is CAISARGTELNTEAFF. CDR3 coding DNA: TGTGCCATCAGCGCCCGGGGGACGGAGTTGAACACTGAAGCTTTCTTT.

In its sample, this clone was seen once. The chain has TRBV29-1 and TRBJ1-2; D uncertain. Germline lookup yields CDR1 SQVTM and CDR2 ANQGSEA. The V gene lost 0 bases and the J gene lost 7 bases, with 18 bases spanning the gap. CDR3 length equals 15 residues. The CDR3, as DNA: TGCAGCGTTGAAGATCTGGAGGGAAAAGTCGGTGGCTACACCTTC. Its protein product is CSVEDLEGKVGGYTF.

The rearrangement joins TRBV10-1 to TRBJ2-3; D not resolved. From germline, CDR1 is WNHNN and CDR2 SYGVQD (reference sequence). This CDR3 region has 13 residues. Trimming shortened V by 3 bases and J by 6 bases, and 10 bases separated the two germline ends. CDR3 in DNA: TGCGCCAGCAGTGACCAAATTCGGGATACGCAGTATTTT. The encoded protein is CASSDQIRDTQYF.